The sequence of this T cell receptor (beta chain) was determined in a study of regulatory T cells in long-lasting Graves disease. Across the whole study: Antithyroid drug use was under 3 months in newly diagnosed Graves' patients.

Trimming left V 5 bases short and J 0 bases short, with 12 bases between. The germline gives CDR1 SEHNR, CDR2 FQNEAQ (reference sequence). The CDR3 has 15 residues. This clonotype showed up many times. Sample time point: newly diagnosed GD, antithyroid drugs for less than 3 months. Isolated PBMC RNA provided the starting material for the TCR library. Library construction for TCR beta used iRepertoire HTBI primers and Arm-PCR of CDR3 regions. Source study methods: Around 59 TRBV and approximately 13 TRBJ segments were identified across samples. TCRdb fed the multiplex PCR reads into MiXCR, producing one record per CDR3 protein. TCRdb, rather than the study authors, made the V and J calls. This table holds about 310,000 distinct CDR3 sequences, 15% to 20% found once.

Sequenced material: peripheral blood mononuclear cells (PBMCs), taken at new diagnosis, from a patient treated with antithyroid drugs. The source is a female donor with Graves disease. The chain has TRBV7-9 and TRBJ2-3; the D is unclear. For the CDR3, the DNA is TGTGCCAGCAGCCAACAAAGACCTAGCACAGATACGCAGTATTTT. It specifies CASSQQRPSTDTQYF.